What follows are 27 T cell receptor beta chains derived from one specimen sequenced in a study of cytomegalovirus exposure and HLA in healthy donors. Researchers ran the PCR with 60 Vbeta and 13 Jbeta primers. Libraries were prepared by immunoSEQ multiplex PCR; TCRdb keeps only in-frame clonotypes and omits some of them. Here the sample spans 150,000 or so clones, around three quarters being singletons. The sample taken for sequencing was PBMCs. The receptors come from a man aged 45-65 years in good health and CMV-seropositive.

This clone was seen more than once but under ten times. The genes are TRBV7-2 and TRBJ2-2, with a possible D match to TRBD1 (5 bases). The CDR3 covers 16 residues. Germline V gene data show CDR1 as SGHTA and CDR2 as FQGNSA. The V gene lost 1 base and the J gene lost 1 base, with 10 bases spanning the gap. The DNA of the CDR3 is TGTGCCAGCAGCTTAGTATCAGGGTGGAACACCGGGGAGCTGTTTTTT. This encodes CASSLVSGWNTGELFF. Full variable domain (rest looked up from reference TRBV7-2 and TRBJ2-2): GAGVSQSPSNKVTEKGKDVELRCDPISGHTALYWYRQSLGQGLEFLIYFQGNSAPDKSGLPSDRFSAERTGGSVSTLTIQRTQQEDSAVYLCASSLVSGWNTGELFFGEGSRLTVL.

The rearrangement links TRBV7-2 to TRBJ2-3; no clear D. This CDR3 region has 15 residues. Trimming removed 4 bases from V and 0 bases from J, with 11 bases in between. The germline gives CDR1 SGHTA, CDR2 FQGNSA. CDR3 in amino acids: CASSSLTFSTDTQYF. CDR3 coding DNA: TGTGCCAGCAGCTCTCTCACTTTTAGCACAGATACGCAGTATTTT. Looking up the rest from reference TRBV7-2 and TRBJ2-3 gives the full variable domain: GAGVSQSPSNKVTEKGKDVELRCDPISGHTALYWYRQSLGQGLEFLIYFQGNSAPDKSGLPSDRFSAERTGGSVSTLTIQRTQQEDSAVYLCASSSLTFSTDTQYFGPGTRLTVL.

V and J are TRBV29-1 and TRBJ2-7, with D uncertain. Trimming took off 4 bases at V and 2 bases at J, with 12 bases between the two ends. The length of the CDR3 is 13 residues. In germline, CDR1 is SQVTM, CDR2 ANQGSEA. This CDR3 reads CSVARGLTYEQYF. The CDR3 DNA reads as TGCAGCGTTGCCCGAGGTCTGACCTACGAGCAGTACTTC.

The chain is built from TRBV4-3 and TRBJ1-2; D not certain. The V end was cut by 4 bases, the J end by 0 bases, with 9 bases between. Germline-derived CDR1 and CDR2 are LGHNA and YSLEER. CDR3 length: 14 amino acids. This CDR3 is CASSRGGANYGYTF. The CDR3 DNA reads TGCGCCAGCAGCCGTGGTGGAGCTAACTATGGCTACACCTTC.

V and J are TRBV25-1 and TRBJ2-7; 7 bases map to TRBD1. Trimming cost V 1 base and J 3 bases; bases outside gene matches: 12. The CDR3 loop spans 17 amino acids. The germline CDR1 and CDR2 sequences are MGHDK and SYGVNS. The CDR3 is CASSEWDGNRGGYEQYF. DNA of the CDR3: TGTGCCAGCAGTGAATGGGATGGTAACAGGGGTGGCTACGAGCAGTACTTC.

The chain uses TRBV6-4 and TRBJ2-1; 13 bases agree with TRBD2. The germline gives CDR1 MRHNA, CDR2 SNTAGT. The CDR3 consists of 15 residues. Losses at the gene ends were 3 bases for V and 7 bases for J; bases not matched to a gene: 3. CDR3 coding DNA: TGTGCCAGCAGTGAACTAGCGGGGGGGCATAATGAGCAGTTCTTC. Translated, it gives CASSELAGGHNEQFF.

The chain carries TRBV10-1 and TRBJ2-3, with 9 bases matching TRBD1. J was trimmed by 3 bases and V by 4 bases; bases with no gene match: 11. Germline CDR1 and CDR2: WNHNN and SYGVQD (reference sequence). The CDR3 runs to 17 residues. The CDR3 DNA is TGCGCCAGCAGTGGCTACAGGGGGCTAACGGGGACAGATACGCAGTATTTT. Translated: CASSGYRGLTGTDTQYF.

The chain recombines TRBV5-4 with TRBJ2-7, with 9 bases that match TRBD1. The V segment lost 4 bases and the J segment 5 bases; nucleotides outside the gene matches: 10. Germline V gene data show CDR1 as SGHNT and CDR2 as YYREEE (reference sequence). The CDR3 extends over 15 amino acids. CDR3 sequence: CASSPWDRVFDEQYF. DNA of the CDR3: TGTGCCAGCAGCCCATGGGACAGGGTTTTCGACGAGCAGTACTTC.

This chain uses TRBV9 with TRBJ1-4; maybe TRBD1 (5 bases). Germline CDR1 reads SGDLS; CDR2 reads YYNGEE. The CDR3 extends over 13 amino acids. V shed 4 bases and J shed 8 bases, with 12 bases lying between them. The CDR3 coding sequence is TGTGCCAGCAGCCCCTCCCGGGGGGAAAAACTGTTTTTT. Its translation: CASSPSRGEKLFF.

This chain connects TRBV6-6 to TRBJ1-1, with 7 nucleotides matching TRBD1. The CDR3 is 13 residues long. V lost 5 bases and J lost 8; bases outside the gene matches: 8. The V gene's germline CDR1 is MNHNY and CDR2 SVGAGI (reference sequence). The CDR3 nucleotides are TGTGCCAGCAGTCAGCGACAGGGACGGGAAGCTTTCTTT. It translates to CASSQRQGREAFF.

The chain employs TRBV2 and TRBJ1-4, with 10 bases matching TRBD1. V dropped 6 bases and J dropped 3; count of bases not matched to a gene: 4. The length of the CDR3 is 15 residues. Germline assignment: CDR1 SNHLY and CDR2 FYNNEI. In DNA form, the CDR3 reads TGTGCCAGCAGCGAGGGACAGGGGTCTAATGAAAAACTGTTTTTT. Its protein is CASSEGQGSNEKLFF.

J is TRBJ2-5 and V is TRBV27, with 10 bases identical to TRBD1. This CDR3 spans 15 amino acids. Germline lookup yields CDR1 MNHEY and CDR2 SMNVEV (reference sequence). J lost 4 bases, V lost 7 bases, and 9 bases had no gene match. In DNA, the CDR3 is TGTGCCAGCAATTCCCGACAGGGGGCGCGAGAGACCCAGTACTTC. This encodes CASNSRQGARETQYF.

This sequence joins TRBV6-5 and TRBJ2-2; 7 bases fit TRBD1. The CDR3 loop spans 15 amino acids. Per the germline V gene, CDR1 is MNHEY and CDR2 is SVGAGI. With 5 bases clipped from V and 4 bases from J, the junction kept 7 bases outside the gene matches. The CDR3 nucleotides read TGTGCCAGCAGTCAAGGGGGCATCAGCACCGGGGAGCTGTTTTTT. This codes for CASSQGGISTGELFF.

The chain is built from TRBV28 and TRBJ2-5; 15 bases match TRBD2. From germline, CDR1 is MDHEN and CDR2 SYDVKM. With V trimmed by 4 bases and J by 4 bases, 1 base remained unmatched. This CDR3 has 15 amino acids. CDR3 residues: CASSWTSGGGETQYF. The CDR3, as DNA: TGTGCCAGCAGTTGGACTAGCGGGGGGGGAGAGACCCAGTACTTC.

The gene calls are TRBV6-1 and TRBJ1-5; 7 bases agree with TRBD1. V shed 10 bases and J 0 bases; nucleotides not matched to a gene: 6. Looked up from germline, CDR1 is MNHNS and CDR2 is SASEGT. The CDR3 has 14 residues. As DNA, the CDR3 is TGTGCCACGTCGACAGGGATTAGCAATCAGCCCCAGCATTTT. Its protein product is CATSTGISNQPQHF.

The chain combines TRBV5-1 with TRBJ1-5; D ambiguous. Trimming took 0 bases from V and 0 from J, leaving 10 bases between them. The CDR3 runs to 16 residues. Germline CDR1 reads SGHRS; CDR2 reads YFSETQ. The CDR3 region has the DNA TGCGCCAGCAGCTTGGGCGAATCTTATAGCAATCAGCCCCAGCATTTT. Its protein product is CASSLGESYSNQPQHF. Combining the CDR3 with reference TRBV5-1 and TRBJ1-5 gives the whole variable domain KAGVTQTPRYLIKTRGQQVTLSCSPISGHRSVSWYQQTPGQGLQFLFEYFSETQRNKGNFPGRFSGRQFSNSRSEMNVSTLELGDSALYLCASSLGESYSNQPQHFGDGTRLSIL.

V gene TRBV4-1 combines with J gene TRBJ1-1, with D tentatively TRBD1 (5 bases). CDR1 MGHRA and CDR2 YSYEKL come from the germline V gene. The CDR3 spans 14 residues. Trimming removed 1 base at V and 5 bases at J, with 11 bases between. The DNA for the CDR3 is TGCGCCAGCAGCCAAGCAGGGTGGGGAACTGAAGCTTTCTTT. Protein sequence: CASSQAGWGTEAFF.

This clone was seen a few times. CDR3 coding DNA: TGTGCCAGCAGCTCGGTAGGCGGGACAGGGTCTAACTATGGCTACACCTTC. Amino acid sequence: CASSSVGGTGSNYGYTF. The chain links TRBV7-3 to TRBJ1-2; 9 bases map to TRBD1. Per germline, CDR1 SGHTA and CDR2 FQGTGA. The V segment lost 4 bases and the J segment 0 bases; nucleotides outside the gene matches: 9. The CDR3 covers 17 residues.

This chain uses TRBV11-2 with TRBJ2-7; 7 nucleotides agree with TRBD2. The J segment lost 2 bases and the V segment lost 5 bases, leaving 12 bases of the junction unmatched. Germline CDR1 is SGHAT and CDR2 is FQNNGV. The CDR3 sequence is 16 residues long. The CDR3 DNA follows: TGTGCCAGCAGCCTAATGATTTCGGGGGGAACCTACGAGCAGTACTTC. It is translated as CASSLMISGGTYEQYF.

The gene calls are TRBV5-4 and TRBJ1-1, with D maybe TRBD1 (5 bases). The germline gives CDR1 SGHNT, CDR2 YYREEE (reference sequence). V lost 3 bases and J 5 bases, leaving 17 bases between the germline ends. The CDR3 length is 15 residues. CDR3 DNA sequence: TGTGCCAGCAGCTCGGGCGGGGGGGTGAGAACTGAAGCTTTCTTT. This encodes CASSSGGGVRTEAFF.

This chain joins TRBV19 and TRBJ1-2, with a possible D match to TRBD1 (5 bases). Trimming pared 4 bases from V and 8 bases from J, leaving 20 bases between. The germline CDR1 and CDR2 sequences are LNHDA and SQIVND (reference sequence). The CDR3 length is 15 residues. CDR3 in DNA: TGTGCCAGTAGTAAGGCCGACAGATCACCAAGGGGCTACACCTTC. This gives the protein CASSKADRSPRGYTF. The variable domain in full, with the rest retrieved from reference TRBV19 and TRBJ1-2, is DGGITQSPKYLFRKEGQNVTLSCEQNLNHDAMYWYRQDPGQGLRLIYYSQIVNDFQKGDIAEGYSVSREKKESFPLTVTSAQKNPTAFYLCASSKADRSPRGYTFGSGTRLTVV.

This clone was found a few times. The CDR3 sequence is CASSDLASEYEQYF. The CDR3 DNA reads TGTGCCAGCAGTGACCTCGCCTCGGAGTACGAGCAGTACTTC. V is TRBV6-1 and J is TRBJ2-7; D remains ambiguous. Germline V gives CDR1 MNHNS, CDR2 SASEGT. V lost 3 bases and J lost 4, with 13 bases in between. The CDR3 spans 14 residues.

The CDR3 nucleotides read TGTGCCAGCAGTTCTAAGGACAGCCATACGGGGGAGCAGTACTTC. This sequence encodes CASSSKDSHTGEQYF. V is TRBV7-9 and J is TRBJ2-7; tentatively, D is TRBD1 (6 bases). Per germline, CDR1 SEHNR and CDR2 FQNEAQ (reference sequence). V was trimmed by 6 bases and J by 7 bases, leaving 22 bases between them. This CDR3 region has 15 residues.

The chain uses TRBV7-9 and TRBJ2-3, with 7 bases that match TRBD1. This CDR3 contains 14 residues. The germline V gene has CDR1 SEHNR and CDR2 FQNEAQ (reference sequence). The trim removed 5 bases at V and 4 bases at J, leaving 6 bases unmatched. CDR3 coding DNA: TGTGCCAGCAGCCAAACGACAGGGTCAGATACGCAGTATTTT. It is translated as CASSQTTGSDTQYF.

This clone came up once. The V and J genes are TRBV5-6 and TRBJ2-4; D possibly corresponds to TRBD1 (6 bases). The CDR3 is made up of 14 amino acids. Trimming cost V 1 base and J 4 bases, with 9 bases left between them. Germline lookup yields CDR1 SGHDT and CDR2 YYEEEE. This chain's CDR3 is CASSLRDTKNIQYF. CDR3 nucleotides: TGTGCCAGCAGCTTGCGGGACACGAAAAACATTCAGTACTTC.

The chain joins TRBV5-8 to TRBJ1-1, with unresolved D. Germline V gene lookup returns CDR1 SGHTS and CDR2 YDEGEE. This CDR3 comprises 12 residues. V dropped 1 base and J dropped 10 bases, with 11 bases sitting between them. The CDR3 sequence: CASSLLWEGAFF. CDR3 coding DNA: TGTGCCAGCAGCTTGCTCTGGGAGGGAGCTTTCTTT.

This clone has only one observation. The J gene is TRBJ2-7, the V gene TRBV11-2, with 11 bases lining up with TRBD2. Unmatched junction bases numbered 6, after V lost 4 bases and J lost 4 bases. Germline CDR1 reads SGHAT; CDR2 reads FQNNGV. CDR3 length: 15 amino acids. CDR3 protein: CASSSRLAGWYEQYF. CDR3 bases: TGTGCCAGCAGCTCACGACTAGCGGGATGGTACGAGCAGTACTTC.